This note documents a single TCR beta chain sequence. These data are taken from a study of blood T cell repertoires in COVID-19. Germline V CDR1 and CDR2: MDHEN, SYDVKM. The CDR3 consists of 19 residues. The ends lost 2 bases at V and 2 bases at J; junction bases unmatched: 12. TCRdb's table, derived via immunoSEQ multiplex PCR, lists solely in-frame clones and lacks some. The sample shows more than 400,000 clones, less than 95% of them seen only once. Across about two dozen US areas, participants ranged in age from 18 to 89 years. This clonotype was sampled from a man in his late teens or twenties who had recovered from COVID-19. Sequencing used PBMCs or T cells enriched from blood (not recorded which). This sequence joins TRBV28 and TRBJ2-7, with 13 bases identical to TRBD2. The CDR3 region has the DNA TGTGCCAGCAGTTTAATAATGGGACTAGCGGGATGGGAGACCTACGAGCAGTACTTC. Residues: CASSLIMGLAGWETYEQYF.